A selection of T cell receptor beta chains follows, all from one sample in a study of T cells in Graves' hyperthyroidism and ophthalmopathy. MiXCR was run by TCRdb on the multiplex PCR reads, yielding one entry per CDR3 protein. The table records approximately 740,000 distinct CDR3 sequences, 13% to 15% of them present only once. What was sequenced was blood. The source is a woman in her late teens or twenties with Graves' hyperthyroidism. Each CDR3 is given with its conserved first and last residue. Fields, in order: V gene, D gene, clone size, J gene, CDR3 length, CDR3 DNA, CDR3 protein. The D gene is left open where the match is weak. Clone size appears in some rows only: once, few, many, or a class for an expanded clone.

v_call: TRBV7-6
d_call: .
clone_size: .
j_call: TRBJ1-1
cdr3_length: 14
cdr3_nt: TGTGCCAGCAGCTTAGCGGGGTCGTACACTGAAGCTTTCTTT
cdr3_aa: CASSLAGSYTEAFF

v_call: TRBV5-1
d_call: .
clone_size: .
j_call: TRBJ1-2
cdr3_length: 13
cdr3_nt: TGCGCCAGCAGTCGGGGTAGGGGAAGGAGCTACACCTTC
cdr3_aa: CASSRGRGRSYTF

v_call: TRBV20-1
d_call: TRBD2
clone_size: many
j_call: TRBJ2-1
cdr3_length: 18
cdr3_nt: TGCAGTGCCCCCGGAAGGGCTAGCGGGAGAGGGTCCTACAATGAGCAGTTCTTC
cdr3_aa: CSAPGRASGRGSYNEQFF

v_call: TRBV11-3
d_call: TRBD1
clone_size: .
j_call: TRBJ1-1
cdr3_length: 12
cdr3_nt: TGTGCCAGCAATGGACAGGGCTCTGAAGCTTTCTTT
cdr3_aa: CASNGQGSEAFF

v_call: TRBV11-2
d_call: TRBD1
clone_size: many
j_call: TRBJ1-1
cdr3_length: 12
cdr3_nt: TGTGCCAGCAATAATGGGGGACAGCAAGCTTTCTTT
cdr3_aa: CASNNGGQQAFF

v_call: TRBV12-3/TRBV12-4
d_call: .
clone_size: .
j_call: TRBJ1-2
cdr3_length: 15
cdr3_nt: TGTGCCAGCAGTCTTCGGTCGACGGCTATGCATGGCTACACCTTC
cdr3_aa: CASSLRSTAMHGYTF

v_call: TRBV4-1
d_call: TRBD1
clone_size: .
j_call: TRBJ1-1
cdr3_length: 15
cdr3_nt: TGCGCCAGCAGCCAAGGACAGGGGAGGGCCACTGAAGCTTTCTTT
cdr3_aa: CASSQGQGRATEAFF

v_call: TRBV15
d_call: .
clone_size: .
j_call: TRBJ1-5
cdr3_length: 15
cdr3_nt: TGTGCCACCAGCAGAGAACGAGTTAGCAATCAGCCCCAGCATTTT
cdr3_aa: CATSRERVSNQPQHF

v_call: TRBV20-1
d_call: .
clone_size: .
j_call: TRBJ1-1
cdr3_length: 14
cdr3_nt: TGCAGGGCATCCGAGGCAGGGAGAACAAATGAAGCTTTCTTT
cdr3_aa: CRASEAGRTNEAFF

v_call: TRBV15
d_call: .
clone_size: .
j_call: TRBJ2-2
cdr3_length: 13
cdr3_nt: TGTGCCACCAGCCGGAGGGACACCGGGGAGCTGTTTTTT
cdr3_aa: CATSRRDTGELFF

v_call: TRBV9
d_call: .
clone_size: .
j_call: TRBJ2-3
cdr3_length: 18
cdr3_nt: TGTGCCAGCAGCGTAGGTCCTGGTGGAGCGGAACCCACAGATACGCAGTATTTT
cdr3_aa: CASSVGPGGAEPTDTQYF

v_call: TRBV27
d_call: .
clone_size: many
j_call: TRBJ1-2
cdr3_length: 13
cdr3_nt: TGTGCCAGCAGTTTCTTAGGGTTCTATGGCTACACCTTC
cdr3_aa: CASSFLGFYGYTF

v_call: TRBV30
d_call: .
clone_size: few
j_call: TRBJ1-1
cdr3_length: 12
cdr3_nt: TGTGCCTGGGGTAGTGTGGGAACTGAAGCTTTCTTT
cdr3_aa: CAWGSVGTEAFF

v_call: TRBV2
d_call: .
clone_size: many
j_call: TRBJ2-3
cdr3_length: 16
cdr3_nt: TGTGCCAGCAGTGTTCAGGGGACGGGGGGCACAGATACGCAGTATTTT
cdr3_aa: CASSVQGTGGTDTQYF

v_call: TRBV28
d_call: TRBD1
clone_size: many
j_call: TRBJ1-1
cdr3_length: 14
cdr3_nt: TGTGCCATCTTCCCGGGACAGATGAACACTGAAGCTTTCTTT
cdr3_aa: CAIFPGQMNTEAFF

v_call: TRBV30
d_call: .
clone_size: many
j_call: TRBJ2-2
cdr3_length: 14
cdr3_nt: TGTGCCTGTGACAGAAGGAAGAACACCGGGGAGCTGTTTTTT
cdr3_aa: CACDRRKNTGELFF

v_call: TRBV6-1
d_call: .
clone_size: few
j_call: TRBJ2-4
cdr3_length: 12
cdr3_nt: TGTGCCAGCAGGGAGGGGTGGGACATTCAGTACTTC
cdr3_aa: CASREGWDIQYF

v_call: TRBV24-1
d_call: .
clone_size: many
j_call: TRBJ1-2
cdr3_length: 13
cdr3_nt: TGTGCCACCAGTGATGGGAATGCGCGCGGCTACACCTTC
cdr3_aa: CATSDGNARGYTF

v_call: TRBV6-1
d_call: .
clone_size: many
j_call: TRBJ2-2
cdr3_length: 14
cdr3_nt: TGTGCCAGCAGTGAACAGGGACACACCGGGGAGCTGTTTTTT
cdr3_aa: CASSEQGHTGELFF

v_call: TRBV6-6
d_call: TRBD2
clone_size: .
j_call: TRBJ2-2
cdr3_length: 16
cdr3_nt: TGTGCCAGCAGTTACTCCCCGGGGGGGTACACCGGGGAGCTGTTTTTT
cdr3_aa: CASSYSPGGYTGELFF

v_call: TRBV7-9
d_call: .
clone_size: many
j_call: TRBJ2-1
cdr3_length: 16
cdr3_nt: TGTGCCAGCAGCCCTAGGGGCGGCAGCTCCTACAATGAGCAGTTCTTC
cdr3_aa: CASSPRGGSSYNEQFF

v_call: TRBV20-1
d_call: TRBD2
clone_size: .
j_call: TRBJ2-7
cdr3_length: 14
cdr3_nt: TGCAGTGCTGGCGACCTAGCGGGAGGCTACGAGCAGTACTTC
cdr3_aa: CSAGDLAGGYEQYF

v_call: TRBV6-2/TRBV6-3
d_call: .
clone_size: many
j_call: TRBJ2-1
cdr3_length: 14
cdr3_nt: TGTGCCAGCCGGCTACAGGGCTCCTACAATGAGCAGTTCTTC
cdr3_aa: CASRLQGSYNEQFF

v_call: TRBV7-2
d_call: TRBD1
clone_size: .
j_call: TRBJ1-1
cdr3_length: 15
cdr3_nt: TGTGCCAGCAAAAGGCAGGGGGCGCAGGACACTGAAGCTTTCTTT
cdr3_aa: CASKRQGAQDTEAFF

v_call: TRBV9
d_call: .
clone_size: many
j_call: TRBJ2-1
cdr3_length: 15
cdr3_nt: TGTGCCAGCAGCGTACAGGGGACCCCTTACAATGAGCAGTTCTTC
cdr3_aa: CASSVQGTPYNEQFF

v_call: TRBV10-3
d_call: TRBD2
clone_size: few
j_call: TRBJ2-1
cdr3_length: 15
cdr3_nt: TGTGCCATCAGTGGGACTAGCGGGAGGGCCGATGAGCAGTTCTTC
cdr3_aa: CAISGTSGRADEQFF

v_call: TRBV2
d_call: .
clone_size: few
j_call: TRBJ1-2
cdr3_length: 16
cdr3_nt: TGTGCCAGCAGGCCCCCGGGAGGGGGATATTACTATGGCTACACCTTC
cdr3_aa: CASRPPGGGYYYGYTF

v_call: TRBV18
d_call: .
clone_size: many
j_call: TRBJ2-4
cdr3_length: 16
cdr3_nt: TGTGCCAGCTCACCCGAGAGGACTCTAGCCAAAAACATTCAGTACTTC
cdr3_aa: CASSPERTLAKNIQYF

v_call: TRBV11-2
d_call: .
clone_size: many
j_call: TRBJ2-7
cdr3_length: 16
cdr3_nt: TGTGCCAGCAGCTTAGAGGGCCAGGGGAGAGGATACGAGCAGTACTTC
cdr3_aa: CASSLEGQGRGYEQYF

v_call: TRBV6-2/TRBV6-3
d_call: TRBD2
clone_size: few
j_call: TRBJ2-2
cdr3_length: 18
cdr3_nt: TGTGCCAGCAGTTACTGGGTTGGTCTAGCGGGGAACACCGGGGAGCTGTTTTTT
cdr3_aa: CASSYWVGLAGNTGELFF

v_call: TRBV7-9
d_call: TRBD1
clone_size: .
j_call: TRBJ2-7
cdr3_length: 15
cdr3_nt: TGTGCCAGCAGCTTATCCGGGACAGAGTTCTACGAGCAGTACTTC
cdr3_aa: CASSLSGTEFYEQYF

v_call: TRBV6-5
d_call: .
clone_size: many
j_call: TRBJ1-1
cdr3_length: 12
cdr3_nt: TGTGCCAGCAGTTACCTCCCCGATGAAGCTTTCTTT
cdr3_aa: CASSYLPDEAFF

v_call: TRBV14
d_call: .
clone_size: few
j_call: TRBJ2-7
cdr3_length: 15
cdr3_nt: TGTGCCAGCAGCTCAAGGTCCAGGCCCAACTACGAGCAGTACTTC
cdr3_aa: CASSSRSRPNYEQYF

v_call: TRBV6-2/TRBV6-3
d_call: .
clone_size: few
j_call: TRBJ2-7
cdr3_length: 14
cdr3_nt: TGTGCCAGCAGTCGCTTACATGATTCCTACGAGCAGTACTTC
cdr3_aa: CASSRLHDSYEQYF

v_call: TRBV7-2
d_call: TRBD1
clone_size: many
j_call: TRBJ2-7
cdr3_length: 13
cdr3_nt: TGTGCCAGCAGGGGGCAGGGGGCCCACGAGCAGTACTTC
cdr3_aa: CASRGQGAHEQYF

v_call: TRBV20-1
d_call: TRBD1
clone_size: .
j_call: TRBJ2-7
cdr3_length: 15
cdr3_nt: TGCAGTGCTAGAGAATCCGGGACAGTGCCCTACGAGCAGTACTTC
cdr3_aa: CSARESGTVPYEQYF

v_call: TRBV6-1
d_call: .
clone_size: .
j_call: TRBJ2-2
cdr3_length: 14
cdr3_nt: TGTGCCAGCAGCGAAAGCTACAGCACCGGGGAGCTGTTTTTT
cdr3_aa: CASSESYSTGELFF

v_call: TRBV20-1
d_call: .
clone_size: .
j_call: TRBJ2-3
cdr3_length: 15
cdr3_nt: TGCAGTGCTCTTCACCGGGCCCGGAAGCCAGATACGCAGTATTTT
cdr3_aa: CSALHRARKPDTQYF

v_call: TRBV2
d_call: .
clone_size: many
j_call: TRBJ1-4
cdr3_length: 15
cdr3_nt: TGTGCCAGCAAAAGACAGTCTGCAACTAATGAAAAACTGTTTTTT
cdr3_aa: CASKRQSATNEKLFF

v_call: TRBV7-9
d_call: .
clone_size: many
j_call: TRBJ1-1
cdr3_length: 14
cdr3_nt: TGTGCCAGCAGCTTCCGGGAAGGGACTCCCGAAGCTTTCTTT
cdr3_aa: CASSFREGTPEAFF

v_call: TRBV27
d_call: TRBD1
clone_size: many
j_call: TRBJ2-7
cdr3_length: 16
cdr3_nt: TGTGCCAGCAGTTTATCTGGGACAGGGGAGGGGTACGAGCAGTACTTC
cdr3_aa: CASSLSGTGEGYEQYF

v_call: TRBV18
d_call: .
clone_size: .
j_call: TRBJ2-2
cdr3_length: 17
cdr3_nt: TGTGCCAGCTCACGGTGGGTCTCCCTGGTGGGCACCGGGGAGCTGTTTTTT
cdr3_aa: CASSRWVSLVGTGELFF

v_call: TRBV25-1
d_call: .
clone_size: .
j_call: TRBJ2-5
cdr3_length: 15
cdr3_nt: TGTGCCAGCAGTGAATATATGGATCTGCAAGAGACCCAGTACTTC
cdr3_aa: CASSEYMDLQETQYF

v_call: TRBV19
d_call: TRBD1
clone_size: .
j_call: TRBJ1-5
cdr3_length: 15
cdr3_nt: TGTGCCAGTAGTTGGACAGGGGGCAGCAATCAGCCCCAGCATTTT
cdr3_aa: CASSWTGGSNQPQHF

v_call: TRBV2
d_call: TRBD2
clone_size: .
j_call: TRBJ2-1
cdr3_length: 15
cdr3_nt: TGTGCCAGCATCAGATACCGGGACTACAACAATGAGCAGTTCTTC
cdr3_aa: CASIRYRDYNNEQFF

v_call: TRBV6-1
d_call: .
clone_size: .
j_call: TRBJ2-1
cdr3_length: 15
cdr3_nt: TGTGCCAGCACCCCGGGTGGGTTCTGGGGAGATGAGCAGTTCTTC
cdr3_aa: CASTPGGFWGDEQFF

v_call: TRBV24-1
d_call: .
clone_size: many
j_call: TRBJ2-3
cdr3_length: 12
cdr3_nt: TGTGCCACCAGTCAGTTCGCAGATACGCAGTATTTT
cdr3_aa: CATSQFADTQYF

v_call: TRBV6-1
d_call: .
clone_size: .
j_call: TRBJ2-1
cdr3_length: 13
cdr3_nt: TGTGCCAGCAGACGACAGTCCTACAATGAGCAGTTCTTC
cdr3_aa: CASRRQSYNEQFF

v_call: TRBV7-8
d_call: .
clone_size: many
j_call: TRBJ2-3
cdr3_length: 17
cdr3_nt: TGTGCCAGCAGCTCCCTTGGAGGGCCCCCTAGCACAGATACGCAGTATTTT
cdr3_aa: CASSSLGGPPSTDTQYF

v_call: TRBV2
d_call: .
clone_size: many
j_call: TRBJ2-7
cdr3_length: 13
cdr3_nt: TGTGCCAGCAAGATGTGGCAGTGGGGAGAGCAGTACTTC
cdr3_aa: CASKMWQWGEQYF

v_call: TRBV5-1
d_call: .
clone_size: few
j_call: TRBJ2-1
cdr3_length: 15
cdr3_nt: TGCGCCAGCAGCTTGGTTTTGGGGTCCTACAATGAGCAGTTCTTC
cdr3_aa: CASSLVLGSYNEQFF

v_call: TRBV11-2
d_call: .
clone_size: few
j_call: TRBJ2-3
cdr3_length: 14
cdr3_nt: TGTGCCAGCAGCCGACAGTTCTACACAGATACGCAGTATTTT
cdr3_aa: CASSRQFYTDTQYF